The 14 T cell receptor beta chains given below trace back to one sample, sequenced in a study of blood T cell repertoires in COVID-19. Assay: immunoSEQ multiplex PCR; the TCRdb copy retains only in-frame clones and omits some. The sample consists of about 160,000 clones, around 84% of them appearing once. Sequenced sample: peripheral blood. Every receptor here comes from a woman aged 55-75 years with COVID-19, enrolled during active disease.

This chain links TRBV27 with TRBJ2-7, with 8 bases that match TRBD1. Germline lookup yields CDR1 MNHEY and CDR2 SMNVEV (reference sequence). Losses at the gene ends were 5 bases for V and 4 bases for J; bases not matched to a gene: 7. CDR3 size: 14 residues. DNA for the CDR3: TGTGCCAGCAGTCCCGGGACAGGACCATACGAGCAGTACTTC. This codes for CASSPGTGPYEQYF.

The chain has TRBV4-2 and TRBJ1-2; maybe TRBD1 (5 bases). Deletions cut 0 bases from V and 4 bases from J, with 12 bases between. The CDR3 consists of 15 residues. The germline V gene has CDR1 LGHNA and CDR2 YNFKEQ. CDR3 protein: CASSQDMGGSYGYTF. CDR3 DNA sequence: TGTGCCAGCAGCCAAGATATGGGGGGTAGCTATGGCTACACCTTC.

This clone was detected only once. CDR3 loop: CASSENRFGTDTQYF. As DNA, the CDR3 is TGTGCCAGCAGTGAAAACAGATTCGGCACAGATACGCAGTATTTT. This sequence joins TRBV2 and TRBJ2-3; D call uncertain. Germline CDR1 and CDR2: SNHLY and FYNNEI. V lost 2 bases and J 1 base, leaving 10 bases between the germline ends. CDR3 size: 15 residues.

This clone turned up a few times. The junction shows a germline mismatch at one end, possibly a read error. The chain has TRBV7-7 and TRBJ2-5, with a tentative D call TRBD2 (5 bases). Germline V lookup: CDR1 SSHAT, CDR2 FNYEAQ (reference sequence). The CDR3 sequence is 14 residues long. Here the CDR3 DNA reads TGTGCTAGCAGCTTAGAGCCGGGGTCAGAGACCCAGTACTTC. This gives the protein CASSLEPGSETQYF.

The CDR3 sequence: CASSVEPRTALNSPLHF. For the CDR3, the DNA is TGTGCCAGCAGCGTAGAACCCCGGACAGCGTTAAATTCACCCCTCCACTTT. V and J are TRBV9 and TRBJ1-6; maybe TRBD1 (6 bases). Germline CDR1 is SGDLS and CDR2 is YYNGEE. CDR3 length: 17 amino acids. V was pared by 0 bases and J by 7 bases, with 17 bases between.

This rearrangement joins TRBV19 to TRBJ1-1; perhaps TRBD1 as D (6 bases). CDR3 size: 19 residues. Germline V gene lookup returns CDR1 LNHDA and CDR2 SQIVND (reference sequence). The germline V and J ends were trimmed by 4 bases and 0 bases, with 24 bases remaining between them. CDR3 bases: TGTGCCAGTAGTACATGGGGAGGGGGGACAACTTTTATGAACACTGAAGCTTTCTTT. It translates to CASSTWGGGTTFMNTEAFF. Supplemented by reference TRBV19 and TRBJ1-1, the full variable domain reads DGGITQSPKYLFRKEGQNVTLSCEQNLNHDAMYWYRQDPGQGLRLIYYSQIVNDFQKGDIAEGYSVSREKKESFPLTVTSAQKNPTAFYLCASSTWGGGTTFMNTEAFFGQGTRLTVV.

The chain carries TRBV29-1 and TRBJ1-3; D gene unclear. Germline V gene lookup returns CDR1 SQVTM and CDR2 ANQGSEA. This CDR3 contains 13 residues. The V gene lost 3 bases and the J gene lost 1 base, with 7 bases spanning the gap. CDR3 sequence reads: CSVDIRSGNTIYF. For the CDR3, the DNA is TGCAGCGTTGATATCAGATCTGGAAACACCATATATTTT.

The V call is TRBV10-1, the J call TRBJ2-1; 9 bases are shared with TRBD1. CDR1 is WNHNN, CDR2 SYGVQD, per germline (reference sequence). The CDR3 contains 15 residues. Unmatched junction bases numbered 6, after V lost 5 bases and J lost 4 bases. The CDR3 here is CASSQLTGGYNEQFF. In DNA, the CDR3 is TGCGCCAGCAGTCAATTGACAGGGGGGTACAATGAGCAGTTCTTC.

The chain joins TRBV6-2 or TRBV6-3 to TRBJ1-1; TRBD1 matches 9 bases. Germline V lookup: CDR1 MNHEY, CDR2 SVGEGT. V gave up 6 bases and J gave up 5 bases; unmatched junction bases: 7. This CDR3 has 14 amino acids. The chain's CDR3 is CASRPFDRGTEAFF. CDR3 DNA sequence: TGTGCCAGCAGACCTTTCGACAGGGGGACTGAAGCTTTCTTT.

The chain combines TRBV24-1 with TRBJ1-4; D remains unclear. Germline values: CDR1 KGHDR, CDR2 SFDVKD. The CDR3 runs to 17 residues. V was pared by 4 bases and J by 6 bases, with 20 bases between. This CDR3 reads CATSEGEPTPGDEKLFF. Written as DNA, the CDR3 is TGTGCCACCAGTGAGGGAGAGCCTACCCCGGGAGATGAAAAACTGTTTTTT.

The rearrangement joins TRBV18 to TRBJ1-2; D unclear. CDR3 size: 13 residues. Germline assignment: CDR1 KGHSH and CDR2 LQKENI. Trimming left V 3 bases short and J 2 bases short, with 7 bases between. As DNA, the CDR3 is TGTGCCAGCTCACCTGACAACAACTATGGCTACACCTTC. Its translation is CASSPDNNYGYTF.

The chain couples TRBV2 to TRBJ2-5; tentative D call: TRBD1 (6 bases). The V gene lost 5 bases and the J gene lost 4 bases, with 14 bases spanning the gap. The CDR3 consists of 14 residues. Germline CDR1 SNHLY, CDR2 FYNNEI. CDR3 residues: CASSLSRGRETQYF. The CDR3 DNA follows: TGTGCCAGCAGTTTAAGCAGGGGACGAGAGACCCAGTACTTC.

The chain combines TRBV2 with TRBJ1-1; 7 bases are shared with TRBD1. This CDR3 is 16 amino acids long. Unmatched junction bases numbered 16, after V lost 7 bases and J lost 5 bases. Germline-derived CDR1 and CDR2 are SNHLY and FYNNEI. The CDR3 region is CASKLQGVVSGTEAFF. The CDR3 DNA reads TGTGCCAGCAAGCTGCAGGGGGTGGTTTCAGGGACTGAAGCTTTCTTT.

The chain combines TRBV29-1 with TRBJ2-1; TRBD2 aligns across 14 bases. The V segment lost 7 bases and the J segment 4 bases; nucleotides outside the gene matches: 15. This CDR3 region has 18 residues. Germline V CDR1 and CDR2: SQVTM, ANQGSEA. The CDR3 DNA follows: TGCAGCGGGAGGACTAGCGGGAGGAATACCAAGTCGTACAATGAGCAGTTCTTC. Translated: CSGRTSGRNTKSYNEQFF.